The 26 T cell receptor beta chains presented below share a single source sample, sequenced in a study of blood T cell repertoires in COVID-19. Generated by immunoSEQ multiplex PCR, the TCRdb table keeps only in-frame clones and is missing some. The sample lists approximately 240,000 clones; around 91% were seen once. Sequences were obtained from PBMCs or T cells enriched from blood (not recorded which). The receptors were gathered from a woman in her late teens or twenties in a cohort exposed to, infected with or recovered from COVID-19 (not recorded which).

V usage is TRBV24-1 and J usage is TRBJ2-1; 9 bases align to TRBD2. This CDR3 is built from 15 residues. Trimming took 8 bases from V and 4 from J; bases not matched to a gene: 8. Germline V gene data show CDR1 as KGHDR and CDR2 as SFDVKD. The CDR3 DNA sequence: TGTGCCACCACCCGACTAGCGGCCCCGTACAATGAGCAGTTCTTC. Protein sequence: CATTRLAAPYNEQFF.

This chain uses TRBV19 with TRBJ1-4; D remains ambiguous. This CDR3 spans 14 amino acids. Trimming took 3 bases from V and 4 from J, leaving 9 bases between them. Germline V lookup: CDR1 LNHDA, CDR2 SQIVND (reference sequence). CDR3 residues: CASSIGGDNEKLFF. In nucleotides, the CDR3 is TGTGCCAGTAGTATCGGAGGAGATAATGAAAAACTGTTTTTT.

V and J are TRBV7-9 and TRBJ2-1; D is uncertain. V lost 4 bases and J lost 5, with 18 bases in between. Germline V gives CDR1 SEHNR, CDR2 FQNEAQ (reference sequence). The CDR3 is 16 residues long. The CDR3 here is CASSSSAARFHNEQFF. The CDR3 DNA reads TGTGCCAGCAGCTCCAGTGCGGCTAGATTCCACAATGAGCAGTTCTTC.

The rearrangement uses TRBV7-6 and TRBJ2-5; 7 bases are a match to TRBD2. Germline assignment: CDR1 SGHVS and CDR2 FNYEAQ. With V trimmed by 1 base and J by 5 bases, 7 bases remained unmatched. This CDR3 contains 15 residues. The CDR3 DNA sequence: TGTGCCAGCAGCTTAGGGGGGGGAGCGGTGGAGACCCAGTACTTC. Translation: CASSLGGGAVETQYF.

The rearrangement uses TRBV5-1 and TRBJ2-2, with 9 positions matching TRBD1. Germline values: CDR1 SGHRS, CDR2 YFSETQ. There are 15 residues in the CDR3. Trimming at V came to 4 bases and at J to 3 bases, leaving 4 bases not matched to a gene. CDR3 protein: CASSPGTGHTGELFF. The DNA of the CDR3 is TGCGCCAGCAGCCCCGGGACAGGGCACACCGGGGAGCTGTTTTTT.

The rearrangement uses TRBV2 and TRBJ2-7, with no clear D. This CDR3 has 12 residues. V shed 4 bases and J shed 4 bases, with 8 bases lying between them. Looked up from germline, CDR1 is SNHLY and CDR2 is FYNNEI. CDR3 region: CASSVFGYEQYF. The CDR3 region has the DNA TGTGCCAGCAGTGTATTCGGGTACGAGCAGTACTTC.

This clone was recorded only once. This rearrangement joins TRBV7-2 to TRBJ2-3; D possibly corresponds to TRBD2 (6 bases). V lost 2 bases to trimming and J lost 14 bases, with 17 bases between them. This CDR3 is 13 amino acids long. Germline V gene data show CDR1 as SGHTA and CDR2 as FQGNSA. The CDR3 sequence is CASSLHSGGAPYF. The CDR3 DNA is TGTGCCAGCAGCTTACATTCTGGCGGGGCTCCGTATTTT.

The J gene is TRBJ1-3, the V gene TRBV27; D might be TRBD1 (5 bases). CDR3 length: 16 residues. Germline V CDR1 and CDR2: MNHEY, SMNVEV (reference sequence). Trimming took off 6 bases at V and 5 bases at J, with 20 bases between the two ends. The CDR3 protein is CASSSNSGFGRNTIYF. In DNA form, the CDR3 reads TGTGCCAGCAGCTCAAACTCAGGGTTCGGAAGAAACACCATATATTTT.

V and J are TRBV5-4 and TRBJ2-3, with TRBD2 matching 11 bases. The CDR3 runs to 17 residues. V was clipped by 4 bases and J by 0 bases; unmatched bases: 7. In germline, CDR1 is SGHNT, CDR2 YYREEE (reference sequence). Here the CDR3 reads CASSRLAGGASTDTQYF. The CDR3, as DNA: TGTGCCAGCAGCCGTCTAGCGGGGGGTGCTAGCACAGATACGCAGTATTTT. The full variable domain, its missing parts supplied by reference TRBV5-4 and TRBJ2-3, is ETGVTQSPTHLIKTRGQQVTLRCSSQSGHNTVSWYQQALGQGPQFIFQYYREEENGRGNFPPRFSGLQFPNYSSELNVNALELDDSALYLCASSRLAGGASTDTQYFGPGTRLTVL.

Written as DNA, the CDR3 is TGCGCCAGCAGCCAAGTAGATCTAATGGTTTACAATGAGCAGTTCTTC. Translated, it gives CASSQVDLMVYNEQFF. The chain carries TRBV4-1 and TRBJ2-1; D uncertain. Germline assignment: CDR1 MGHRA and CDR2 YSYEKL. The germline V and J ends were trimmed by 1 base and 4 bases, with 14 bases remaining between them. This CDR3 is 16 amino acids long.

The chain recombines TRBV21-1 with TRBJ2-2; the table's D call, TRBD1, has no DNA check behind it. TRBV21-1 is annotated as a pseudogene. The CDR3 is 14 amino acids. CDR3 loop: CASSHPGPTGELFF. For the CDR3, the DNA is TGTGCCAGCAGCCATCCAGGGCCCACCGGGGAGCTGTTTTTT.

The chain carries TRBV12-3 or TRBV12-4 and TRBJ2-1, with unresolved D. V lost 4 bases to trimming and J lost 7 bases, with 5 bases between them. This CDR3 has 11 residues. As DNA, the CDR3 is TGTGCCAGCAGTTCGACTAATGAGCAGTTCTTC. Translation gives CASSSTNEQFF.

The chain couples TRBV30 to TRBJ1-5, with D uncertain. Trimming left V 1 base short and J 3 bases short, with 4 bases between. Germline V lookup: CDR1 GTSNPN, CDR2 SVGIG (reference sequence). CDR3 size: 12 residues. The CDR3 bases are TGTGCCTGGAGTGGCGTCAATCAGCCCCAGCATTTT. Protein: CAWSGVNQPQHF.

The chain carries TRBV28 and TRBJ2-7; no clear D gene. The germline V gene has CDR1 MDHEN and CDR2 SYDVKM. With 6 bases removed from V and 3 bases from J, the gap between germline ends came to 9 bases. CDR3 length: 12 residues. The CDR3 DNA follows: TGTGCCAGCAGCACCGGCGGCTACGAGCAGTACTTC. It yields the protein CASSTGGYEQYF. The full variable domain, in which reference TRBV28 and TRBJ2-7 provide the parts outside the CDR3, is DVKVTQSSRYLVKRTGEKVFLECVQDMDHENMFWYRQDPGLGLRLIYFSYDVKMKEKGDIPEGYSVSREKKERFSLILESASTNQTSMYLCASSTGGYEQYFGPGTRLTVT.

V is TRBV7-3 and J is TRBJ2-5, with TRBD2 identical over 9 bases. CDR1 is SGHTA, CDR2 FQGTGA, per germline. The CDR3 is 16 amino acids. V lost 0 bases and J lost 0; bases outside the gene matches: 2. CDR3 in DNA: TGTGCCAGCAGCTTAACATCTAGCGGGAACCAAGAGACCCAGTACTTC. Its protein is CASSLTSSGNQETQYF.

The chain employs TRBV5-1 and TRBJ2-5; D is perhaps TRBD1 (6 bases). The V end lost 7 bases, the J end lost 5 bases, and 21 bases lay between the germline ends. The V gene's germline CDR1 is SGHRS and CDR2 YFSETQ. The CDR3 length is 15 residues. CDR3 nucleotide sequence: TGCGCCAGCGTCCCGGACAGACCCTTTGGGGAGACCCAGTACTTC. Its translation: CASVPDRPFGETQYF.

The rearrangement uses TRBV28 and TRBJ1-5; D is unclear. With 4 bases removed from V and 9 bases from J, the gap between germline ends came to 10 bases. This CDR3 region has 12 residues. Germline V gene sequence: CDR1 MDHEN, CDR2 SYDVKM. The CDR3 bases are TGTGCCAGCAGTTCGAGAGGTCCGCCCCAGCATTTT. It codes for CASSSRGPPQHF. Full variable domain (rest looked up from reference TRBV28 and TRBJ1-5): DVKVTQSSRYLVKRTGEKVFLECVQDMDHENMFWYRQDPGLGLRLIYFSYDVKMKEKGDIPEGYSVSREKKERFSLILESASTNQTSMYLCASSSRGPPQHFGDGTRLSIL.

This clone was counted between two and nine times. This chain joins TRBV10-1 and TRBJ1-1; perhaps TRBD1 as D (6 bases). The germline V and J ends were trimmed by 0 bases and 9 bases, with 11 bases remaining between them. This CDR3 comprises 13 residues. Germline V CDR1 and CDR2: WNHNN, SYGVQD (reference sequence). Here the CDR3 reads CASSESGDIQAFF. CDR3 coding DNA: TGCGCCAGCAGTGAGTCGGGGGACATCCAAGCTTTCTTT.

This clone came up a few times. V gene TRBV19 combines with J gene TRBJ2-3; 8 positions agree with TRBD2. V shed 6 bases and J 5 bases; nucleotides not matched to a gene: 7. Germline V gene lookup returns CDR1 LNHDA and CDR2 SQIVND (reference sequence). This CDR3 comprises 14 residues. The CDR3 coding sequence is TGTGCCAGTAGCCGGGAGGGGCCGGGAGATACGCAGTATTTT. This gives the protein CASSREGPGDTQYF.

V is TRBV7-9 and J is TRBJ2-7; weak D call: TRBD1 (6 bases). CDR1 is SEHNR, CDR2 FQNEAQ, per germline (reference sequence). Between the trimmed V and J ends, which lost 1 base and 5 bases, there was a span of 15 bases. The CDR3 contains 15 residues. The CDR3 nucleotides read TGTGCCAGCAGCTTAGGGTTCGGCAGGGGAGACGAGCAGTACTTC. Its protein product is CASSLGFGRGDEQYF.

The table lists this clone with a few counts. This CDR3 reads CASSFGQGANEQYF. The CDR3 DNA reads TGTGCCAGTAGTTTCGGACAGGGGGCGAACGAGCAGTACTTC. The chain is built from TRBV19 and TRBJ2-7; 11 bases line up with TRBD1. Germline CDR1 LNHDA, CDR2 SQIVND (reference sequence). The V segment lost 5 bases and the J segment 5 bases; nucleotides outside the gene matches: 5. This CDR3 contains 14 residues. The whole variable domain, filled in from reference TRBV19 and TRBJ2-7, reads DGGITQSPKYLFRKEGQNVTLSCEQNLNHDAMYWYRQDPGQGLRLIYYSQIVNDFQKGDIAEGYSVSREKKESFPLTVTSAQKNPTAFYLCASSFGQGANEQYFGPGTRLTVT.

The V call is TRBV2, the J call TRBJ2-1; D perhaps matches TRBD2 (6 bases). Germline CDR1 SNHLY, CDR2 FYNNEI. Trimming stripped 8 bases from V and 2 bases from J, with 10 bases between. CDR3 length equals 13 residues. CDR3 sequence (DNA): TGTGCCAGCGGGGACTCCCCCTACAATGAGCAGTTCTTC. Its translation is CASGDSPYNEQFF. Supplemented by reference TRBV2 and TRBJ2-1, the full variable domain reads EPEVTQTPSHQVTQMGQEVILRCVPISNHLYFYWYRQILGQKVEFLVSFYNNEISEKSEIFDDQFSVERPDGSNFTLKIRSTKLEDSAMYFCASGDSPYNEQFFGPGTRLTVL.

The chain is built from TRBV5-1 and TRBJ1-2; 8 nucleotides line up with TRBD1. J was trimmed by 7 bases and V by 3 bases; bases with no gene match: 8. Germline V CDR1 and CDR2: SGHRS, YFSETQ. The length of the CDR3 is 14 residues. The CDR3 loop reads CASSSDRGKGGYTF. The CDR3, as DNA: TGCGCCAGCAGCTCCGACAGGGGCAAGGGTGGCTACACCTTC. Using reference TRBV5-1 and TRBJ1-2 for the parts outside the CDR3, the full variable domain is KAGVTQTPRYLIKTRGQQVTLSCSPISGHRSVSWYQQTPGQGLQFLFEYFSETQRNKGNFPGRFSGRQFSNSRSEMNVSTLELGDSALYLCASSSDRGKGGYTFGSGTRLTVV.

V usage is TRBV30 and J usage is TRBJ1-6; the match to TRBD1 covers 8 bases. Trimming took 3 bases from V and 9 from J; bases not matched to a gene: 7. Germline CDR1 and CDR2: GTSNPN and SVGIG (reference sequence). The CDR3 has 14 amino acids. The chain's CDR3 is CAWRVTGESSPLHF. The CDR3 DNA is TGTGCCTGGAGGGTGACAGGGGAAAGTTCACCCCTCCACTTT.

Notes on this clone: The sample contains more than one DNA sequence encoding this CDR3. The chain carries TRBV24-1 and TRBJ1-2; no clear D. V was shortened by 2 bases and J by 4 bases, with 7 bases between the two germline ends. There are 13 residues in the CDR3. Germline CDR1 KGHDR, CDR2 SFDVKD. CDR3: CATSDSDIYGYTF. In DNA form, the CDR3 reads TGTGCCACCAGTGATTCCGACATCTATGGCTACACCTTC.

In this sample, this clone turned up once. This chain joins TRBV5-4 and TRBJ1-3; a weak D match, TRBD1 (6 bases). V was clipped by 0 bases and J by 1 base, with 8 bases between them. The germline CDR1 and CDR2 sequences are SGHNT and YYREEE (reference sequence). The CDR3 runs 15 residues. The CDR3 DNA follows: TGTGCCAGCAGCTTGGAGGGGGTATCTGGAAACACCATATATTTT. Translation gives CASSLEGVSGNTIYF.